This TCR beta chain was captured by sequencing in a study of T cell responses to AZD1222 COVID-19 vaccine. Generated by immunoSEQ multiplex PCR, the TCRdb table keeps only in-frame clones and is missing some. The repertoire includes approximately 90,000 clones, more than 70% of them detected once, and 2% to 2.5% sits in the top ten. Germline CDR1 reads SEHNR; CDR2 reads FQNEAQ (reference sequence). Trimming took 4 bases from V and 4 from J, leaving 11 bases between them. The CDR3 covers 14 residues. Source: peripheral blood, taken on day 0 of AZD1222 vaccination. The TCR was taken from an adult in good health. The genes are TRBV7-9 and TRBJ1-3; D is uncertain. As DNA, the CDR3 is TGTGCCAGCAGCTCTACAATGACGGGAAACACCATATATTTT. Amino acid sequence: CASSSTMTGNTIYF.